This TCR beta chain was identified in a study of blood T cell repertoires in COVID-19. Across the study: Spain, Italy and the United States supplied samples that represented acute and convalescent COVID-19.

Trimming cost V 4 bases and J 11 bases; bases outside gene matches: 6. Germline CDR1 is SGHTS and CDR2 is YDEGEE. The CDR3 totals 12 residues. The Seattle patients joined while their infection was active and were tracked longitudinally afterward. Original methodology: Researchers report that nucleated cell counts were estimated from reference gene primer amplification. Method: immunoSEQ multiplex PCR; TCRdb's copy keeps in-frame clones and lacks some. V, J and clone size reflect that table, while D and trimming were determined from the DNA. The sample lists some 140,000 clones; roughly 80% were seen once.

The specimen sequenced was peripheral blood. The rearrangement joins TRBV5-8 to TRBJ1-1; 9 bases map to TRBD1. The sequence came from a woman aged 60 to 75 with COVID-19, enrolled during active disease. The CDR3 DNA follows: TGTGCCAGCAGCCCTAGGACAGGGGTTGCTTTCTTT. Protein sequence: CASSPRTGVAFF.